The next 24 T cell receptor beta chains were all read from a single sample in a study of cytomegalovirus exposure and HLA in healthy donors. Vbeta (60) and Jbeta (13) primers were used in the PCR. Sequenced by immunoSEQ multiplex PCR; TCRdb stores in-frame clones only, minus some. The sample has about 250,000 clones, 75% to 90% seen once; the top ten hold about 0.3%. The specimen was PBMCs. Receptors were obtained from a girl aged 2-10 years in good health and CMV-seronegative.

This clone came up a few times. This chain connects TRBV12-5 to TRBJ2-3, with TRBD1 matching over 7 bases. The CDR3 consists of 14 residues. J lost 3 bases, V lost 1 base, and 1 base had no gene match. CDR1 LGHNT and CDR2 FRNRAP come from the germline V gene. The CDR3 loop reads CASGLDRGTDTQYF. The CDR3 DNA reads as TGTGCTAGTGGTTTGGACAGGGGAACAGATACGCAGTATTTT.

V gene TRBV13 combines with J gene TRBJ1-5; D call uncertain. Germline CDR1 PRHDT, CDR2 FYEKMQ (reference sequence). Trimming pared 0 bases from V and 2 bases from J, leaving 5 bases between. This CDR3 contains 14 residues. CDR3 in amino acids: CASSLGAGNQPQHF. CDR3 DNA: TGTGCCAGCAGCTTAGGAGCCGGCAATCAGCCCCAGCATTTT. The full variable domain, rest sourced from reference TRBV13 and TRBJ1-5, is AAGVIQSPRHLIKEKRETATLKCYPIPRHDTVYWYQQGPGQDPQFLISFYEKMQSDKGSIPDRFSAQQFSDYHSELNMSSLELGDSALYFCASSLGAGNQPQHFGDGTRLSIL.

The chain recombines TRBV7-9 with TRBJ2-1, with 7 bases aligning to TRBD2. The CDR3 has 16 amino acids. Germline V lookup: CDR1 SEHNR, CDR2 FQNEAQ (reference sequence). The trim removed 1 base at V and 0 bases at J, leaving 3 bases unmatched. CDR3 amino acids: CASSLDGGSSYNEQFF. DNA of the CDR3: TGTGCCAGCAGCTTAGATGGCGGGAGCTCCTACAATGAGCAGTTCTTC.

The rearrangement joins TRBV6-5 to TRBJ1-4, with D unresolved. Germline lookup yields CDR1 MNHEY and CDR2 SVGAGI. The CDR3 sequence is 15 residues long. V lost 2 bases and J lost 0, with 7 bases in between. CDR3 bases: TGTGCCAGCAGTTACGGGGAGTCAACTAATGAAAAACTGTTTTTT. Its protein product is CASSYGESTNEKLFF.

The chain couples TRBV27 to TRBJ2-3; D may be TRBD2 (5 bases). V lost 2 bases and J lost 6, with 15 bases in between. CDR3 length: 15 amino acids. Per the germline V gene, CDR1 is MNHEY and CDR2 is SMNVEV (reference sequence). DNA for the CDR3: TGTGCCAGCAGTTTAGGATCGGGATCCTCCGATACGCAGTATTTT. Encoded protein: CASSLGSGSSDTQYF.

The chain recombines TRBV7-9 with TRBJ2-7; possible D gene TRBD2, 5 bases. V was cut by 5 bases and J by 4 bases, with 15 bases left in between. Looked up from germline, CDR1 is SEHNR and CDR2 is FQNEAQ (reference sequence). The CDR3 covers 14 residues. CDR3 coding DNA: TGTGCCAGCAGCCCATCCAAAGGAGGTTACGAGCAGTACTTC. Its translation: CASSPSKGGYEQYF.

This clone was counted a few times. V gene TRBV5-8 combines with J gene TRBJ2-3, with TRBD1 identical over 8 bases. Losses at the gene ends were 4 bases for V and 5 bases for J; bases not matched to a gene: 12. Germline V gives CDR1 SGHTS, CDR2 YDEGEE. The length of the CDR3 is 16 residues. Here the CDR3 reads CASSLRTGTGVDTQYF. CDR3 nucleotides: TGTGCCAGCAGCCTACGGACAGGGACCGGGGTAGATACGCAGTATTTT.

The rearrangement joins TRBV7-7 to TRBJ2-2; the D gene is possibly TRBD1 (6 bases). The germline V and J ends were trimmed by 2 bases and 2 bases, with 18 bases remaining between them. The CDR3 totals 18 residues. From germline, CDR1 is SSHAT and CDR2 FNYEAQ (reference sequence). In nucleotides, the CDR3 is TGTGCCAGCAGCTTAAGCCCCCCAGAGACAGGCAACACCGGGGAGCTGTTTTTT. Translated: CASSLSPPETGNTGELFF.

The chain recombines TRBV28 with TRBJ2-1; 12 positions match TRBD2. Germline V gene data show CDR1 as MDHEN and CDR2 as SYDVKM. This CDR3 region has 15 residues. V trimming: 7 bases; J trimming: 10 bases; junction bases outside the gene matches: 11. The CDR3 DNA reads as TGTGCCAGCACCAAACTAGCGGGAGGATACGGAGAGCAGTTCTTC. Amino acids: CASTKLAGGYGEQFF.

The CDR3: CSAVGTYGYTF. Here the CDR3 DNA reads TGCAGTGCTGTAGGGACATATGGCTACACCTTC. This chain links TRBV20-1 with TRBJ1-2, with a weak D call TRBD1 (6 bases). This CDR3 has 11 residues. Germline CDR1 is DFQATT and CDR2 is SNEGSKA (reference sequence). The V gene lost 5 bases and the J gene lost 5 bases, with 9 bases spanning the gap.

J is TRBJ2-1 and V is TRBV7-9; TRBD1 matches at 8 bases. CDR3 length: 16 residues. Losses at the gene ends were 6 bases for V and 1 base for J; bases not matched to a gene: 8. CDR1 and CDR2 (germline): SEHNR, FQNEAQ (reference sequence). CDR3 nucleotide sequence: TGTGCCAGCAGGGCAGGGGGCGGGGAATCCTACAATGAGCAGTTCTTC. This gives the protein CASRAGGGESYNEQFF. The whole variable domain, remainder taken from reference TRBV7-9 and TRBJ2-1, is DTGVSQNPRHKITKRGQNVTFRCDPISEHNRLYWYRQTLGQGPEFLTYFQNEAQLEKSRLLSDRFSAERPKGSFSTLEIQRTEQGDSAMYLCASRAGGGESYNEQFFGPGTRLTVL.

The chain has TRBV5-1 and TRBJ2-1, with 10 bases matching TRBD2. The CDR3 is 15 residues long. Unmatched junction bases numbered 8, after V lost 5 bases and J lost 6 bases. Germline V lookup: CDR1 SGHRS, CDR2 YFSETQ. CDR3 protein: CASSSTLAGVNEQFF. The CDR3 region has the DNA TGCGCCAGCAGTTCGACGCTAGCGGGAGTCAATGAGCAGTTCTTC.

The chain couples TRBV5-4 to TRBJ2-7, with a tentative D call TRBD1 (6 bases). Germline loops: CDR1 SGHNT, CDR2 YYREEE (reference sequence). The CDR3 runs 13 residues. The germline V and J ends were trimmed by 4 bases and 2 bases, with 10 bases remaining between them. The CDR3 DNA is TGTGCCAGCAGCAAGTGGACAGCCTACGAGCAGTACTTC. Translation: CASSKWTAYEQYF.

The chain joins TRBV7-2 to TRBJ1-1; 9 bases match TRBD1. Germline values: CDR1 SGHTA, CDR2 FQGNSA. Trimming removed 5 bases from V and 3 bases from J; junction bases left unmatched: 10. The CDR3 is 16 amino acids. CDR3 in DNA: TGTGCCAGCAGCCGTCCCGGGACAGGGTCGGACACTGAAGCTTTCTTT. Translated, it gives CASSRPGTGSDTEAFF.

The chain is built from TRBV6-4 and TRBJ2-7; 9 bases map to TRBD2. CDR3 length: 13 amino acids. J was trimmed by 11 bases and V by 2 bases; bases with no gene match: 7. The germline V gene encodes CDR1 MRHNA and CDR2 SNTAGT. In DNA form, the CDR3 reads TGTGCCAGCAGTGACCGGGCGGGGGGGCTTAAGTACTTC. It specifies CASSDRAGGLKYF.

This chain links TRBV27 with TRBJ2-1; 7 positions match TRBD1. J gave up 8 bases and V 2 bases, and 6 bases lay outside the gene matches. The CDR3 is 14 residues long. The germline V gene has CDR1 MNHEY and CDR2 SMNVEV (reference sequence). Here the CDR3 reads CASSLMRTGHEQFF. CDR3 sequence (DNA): TGTGCCAGCAGTTTAATGAGGACAGGCCATGAGCAGTTCTTC.

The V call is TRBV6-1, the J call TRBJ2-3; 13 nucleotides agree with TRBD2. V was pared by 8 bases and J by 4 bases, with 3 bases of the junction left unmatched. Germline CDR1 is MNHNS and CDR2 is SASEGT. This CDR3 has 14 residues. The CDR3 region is CASSGTSGADTQYF. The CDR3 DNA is TGTGCCAGCTCCGGGACTAGCGGGGCAGATACGCAGTATTTT.

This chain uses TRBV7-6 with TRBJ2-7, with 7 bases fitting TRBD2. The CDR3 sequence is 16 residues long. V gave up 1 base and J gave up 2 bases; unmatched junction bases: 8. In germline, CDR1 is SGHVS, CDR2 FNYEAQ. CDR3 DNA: TGTGCCAGCAGCTTAGTGTCGAGCGGGATTGCCTACGAGCAGTACTTC. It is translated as CASSLVSSGIAYEQYF.

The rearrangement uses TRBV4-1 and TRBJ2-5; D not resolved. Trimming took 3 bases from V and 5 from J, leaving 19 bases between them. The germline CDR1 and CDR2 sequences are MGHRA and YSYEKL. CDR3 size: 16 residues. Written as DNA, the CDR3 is TGCGCCAGCAGCCACCCCGCCTCGGTAAGTCACGAGACCCAGTACTTC. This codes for CASSHPASVSHETQYF.

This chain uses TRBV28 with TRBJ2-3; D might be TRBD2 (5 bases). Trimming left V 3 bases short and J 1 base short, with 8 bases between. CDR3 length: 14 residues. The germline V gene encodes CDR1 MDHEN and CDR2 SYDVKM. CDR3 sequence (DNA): TGTGCCAGCAGTTTGGAGGCGGGCACAGATACGCAGTATTTT. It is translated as CASSLEAGTDTQYF.

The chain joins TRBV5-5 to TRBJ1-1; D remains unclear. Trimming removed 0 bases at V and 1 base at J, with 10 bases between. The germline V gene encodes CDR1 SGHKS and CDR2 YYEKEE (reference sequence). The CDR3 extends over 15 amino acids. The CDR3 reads CASSLVRERNTEAFF. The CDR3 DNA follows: TGTGCCAGCAGCTTGGTTCGGGAACGGAACACTGAAGCTTTCTTT. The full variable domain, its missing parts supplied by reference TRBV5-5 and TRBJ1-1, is DAGVTQSPTHLIKTRGQQVTLRCSPISGHKSVSWYQQVLGQGPQFIFQYYEKEERGRGNFPDRFSARQFPNYSSELNVNALLLGDSALYLCASSLVRERNTEAFFGQGTRLTVV.

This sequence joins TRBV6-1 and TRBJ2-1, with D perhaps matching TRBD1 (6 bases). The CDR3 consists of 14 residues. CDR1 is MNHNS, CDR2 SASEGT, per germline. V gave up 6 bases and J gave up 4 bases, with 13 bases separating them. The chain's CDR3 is CASSSAQGYNEQFF. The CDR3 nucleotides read TGTGCCAGCAGCAGCGCTCAGGGGTACAATGAGCAGTTCTTC.

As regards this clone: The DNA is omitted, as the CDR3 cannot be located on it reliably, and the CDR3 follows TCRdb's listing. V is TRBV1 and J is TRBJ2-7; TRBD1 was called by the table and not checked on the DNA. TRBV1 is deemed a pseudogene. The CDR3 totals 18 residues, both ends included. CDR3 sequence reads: CTSSQTRWGQGISYEQYF.

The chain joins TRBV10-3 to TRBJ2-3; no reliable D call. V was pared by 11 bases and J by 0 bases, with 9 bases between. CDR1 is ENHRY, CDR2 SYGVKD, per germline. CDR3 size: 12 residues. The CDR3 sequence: CAAQTSTDTQYF. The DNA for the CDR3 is TGTGCCGCCCAGACTAGCACAGATACGCAGTATTTT.